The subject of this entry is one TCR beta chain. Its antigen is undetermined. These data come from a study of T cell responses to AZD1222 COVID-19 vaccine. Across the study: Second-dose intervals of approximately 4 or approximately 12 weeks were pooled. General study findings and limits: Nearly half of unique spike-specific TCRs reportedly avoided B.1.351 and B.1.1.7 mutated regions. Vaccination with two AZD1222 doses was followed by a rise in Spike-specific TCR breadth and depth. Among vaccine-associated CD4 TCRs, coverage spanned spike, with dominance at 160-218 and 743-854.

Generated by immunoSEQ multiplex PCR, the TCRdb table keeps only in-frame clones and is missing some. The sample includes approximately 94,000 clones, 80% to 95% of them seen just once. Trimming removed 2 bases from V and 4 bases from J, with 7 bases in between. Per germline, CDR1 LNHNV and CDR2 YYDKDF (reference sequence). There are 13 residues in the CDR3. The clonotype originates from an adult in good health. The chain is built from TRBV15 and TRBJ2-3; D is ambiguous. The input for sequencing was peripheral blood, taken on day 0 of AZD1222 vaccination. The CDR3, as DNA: TGTGCCACCAGCAGACCTCGGGCAGATACGCAGTATTTT. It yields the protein CATSRPRADTQYF.